The 18 T cell receptor beta chains presented below share a single source sample, sequenced in a study of T cells in Graves' hyperthyroidism and ophthalmopathy. What was amplified from RNA transcripts were TCR beta CDR3 regions. The TCR CDR3 was amplified in a first-round RT-PCR using the HTBI primer set. TCRdb analysed the multiplex PCR reads with MiXCR anew, one entry per CDR3 protein. Among around 600,000 distinct CDR3 sequences listed, about 14% were seen once. Sample: blood. The receptors originated from a woman in her 50s with Graves' ophthalmopathy.

This chain joins TRBV7-9 and TRBJ1-1; D gene uncertain. CDR1 is SEHNR and CDR2 is FQNEAQ in the germline V gene (reference sequence). V was cut by 3 bases and J by 6 bases, with 8 bases left in between. The CDR3 consists of 12 residues. This CDR3 reads CASSFAGSEAFF. CDR3 nucleotides: TGTGCCAGCAGCTTTGCGGGCTCTGAAGCTTTCTTT.

The J gene is TRBJ2-7, the V gene TRBV6-2 or TRBV6-3, with 11 positions matching TRBD1. The CDR3 spans 16 residues. The germline V gene has CDR1 MNHEY and CDR2 SVGEGT. J lost 3 bases, V lost 6 bases, and 10 bases had no gene match. The CDR3 spells CASRTLGQGAFYEQYF. CDR3 nucleotides: TGTGCCAGCAGAACACTCGGACAGGGGGCTTTCTACGAGCAGTACTTC.

This clonotype occurred many times. CDR3 loop: CSVDVGGGPYEQYF. Here the CDR3 DNA reads TGCAGCGTTGACGTAGGGGGGGGCCCGTACGAGCAGTACTTC. The chain recombines TRBV29-1 with TRBJ2-7; possible D gene TRBD2, 7 bases. Between the trimmed V and J ends, which lost 3 bases and 4 bases, there was a span of 16 bases. Germline CDR1 and CDR2: SQVTM and ANQGSEA. There are 14 residues in the CDR3.

The V gene is TRBV27, the J gene TRBJ1-2; D may be TRBD1 (5 bases). Deletions cut 6 bases from V and 2 bases from J, with 16 bases between. Germline V gene sequence: CDR1 MNHEY, CDR2 SMNVEV (reference sequence). The CDR3 has 15 amino acids. CDR3 DNA sequence: TGTGCCAGCAGAACCTCGGGACTGACCAACTATGGCTACACCTTC. It translates to CASRTSGLTNYGYTF.

The CDR3 protein is CASSPPGSGDFTGELFF. The DNA of the CDR3 is TGTGCCAGCAGCCCCCCGGGTAGCGGAGATTTCACCGGGGAGCTGTTTTTT. The chain combines TRBV3-1 with TRBJ2-2; perhaps TRBD2 as D (6 bases). V dropped 4 bases and J dropped 4 bases, with 19 bases sitting between them. The CDR3 runs 17 residues. Germline V gene sequence: CDR1 LGHDT, CDR2 YNNKEL (reference sequence).

This clonotype was seen ten or more times. J is TRBJ2-7 and V is TRBV7-6; either TRBD1 or TRBD2 may supply D (5 bases each). The CDR3 length is 17 residues. The germline V and J ends were trimmed by 1 base and 2 bases, with 18 bases remaining between them. The germline CDR1 and CDR2 sequences are SGHVS and FNYEAQ. The CDR3 DNA reads TGTGCCAGCAGCTTAGACGCGGGTTTAAGGGGTGCCTACGAGCAGTACTTC. This encodes CASSLDAGLRGAYEQYF. Complete variable domain (other parts from reference TRBV7-6 and TRBJ2-7): GAGVSQSPRYKVTKRGQDVALRCDPISGHVSLYWYRQALGQGPEFLTYFNYEAQQDKSGLPNDRFSAERPEGSISTLTIQRTEQRDSAMYRCASSLDAGLRGAYEQYFGPGTRLTVT.

The J gene is TRBJ1-5, the V gene TRBV28; D ambiguous. This CDR3 has 14 amino acids. Germline V lookup: CDR1 MDHEN, CDR2 SYDVKM. V gave up 3 bases and J gave up 3 bases, with 9 bases separating them. CDR3 sequence: CASSFAGINQPQHF. The CDR3 DNA follows: TGTGCCAGCAGTTTCGCAGGAATCAATCAGCCCCAGCATTTT.

This clonotype has at least ten counts. The J gene is TRBJ1-1, the V gene TRBV3-1, with a possible D match to TRBD1 (6 bases). CDR1 is LGHDT and CDR2 is YNNKEL in the germline V gene (reference sequence). The V and J ends lost 0 bases and 11 bases respectively, with 10 bases between them. The CDR3 length is 12 residues. The CDR3 DNA reads as TGTGCCAGCAGCCAAGAGGGAAGGGGGGCTTTCTTT. It yields the protein CASSQEGRGAFF.

This clonotype was observed a few times. The chain recombines TRBV6-2 or TRBV6-3 with TRBJ2-1; D not certain. There are 13 residues in the CDR3. Germline CDR1 and CDR2: MNHEY and SVGEGT. Trimming shortened V by 5 bases and J by 4 bases, and 9 bases separated the two germline ends. In DNA, the CDR3 is TGTGCCAGCAGTGCCTCAGTTTACAATGAGCAGTTCTTC. It codes for CASSASVYNEQFF.

This clonotype was counted between two and nine times. The chain couples TRBV2 to TRBJ1-2, with a possible D match to TRBD1 (6 bases). Per germline, CDR1 SNHLY and CDR2 FYNNEI. This CDR3 region has 15 residues. The V end lost 6 bases, the J end lost 5 bases, and 19 bases lay between the germline ends. The CDR3 sequence is CASSAISRDIYGYTF. The CDR3 DNA reads TGTGCCAGCAGCGCTATTTCTCGGGACATTTATGGCTACACCTTC.

This clonotype has at least ten counts. The J gene is TRBJ2-7, the V gene TRBV7-9, with 9 positions matching TRBD1. The CDR3 runs to 15 residues. Germline V lookup: CDR1 SEHNR, CDR2 FQNEAQ (reference sequence). After removal of 4 bases from V and 5 bases from J, the junction contained 9 bases not matched to a gene. In DNA, the CDR3 is TGTGCCAGCAGCTGGCCGGGACAGGGTGTCAACGAGCAGTACTTC. Its protein is CASSWPGQGVNEQYF.

On this clonotype itself: No conserved phenylalanine or tryptophan ends this CDR3, so it is likely a read error. The V gene is TRBV20-1, the J gene TRBJ1-2, with 7 bases matching TRBD1. Germline loops: CDR1 DFQATT, CDR2 SNEGSKA (reference sequence). This CDR3 comprises 13 residues. The ends lost 0 bases at V and 5 bases at J; junction bases unmatched: 3. The CDR3 is CSARDSRGYGYTL. In DNA form, the CDR3 reads TGCAGTGCTAGAGATTCCAGGGGGTATGGCTACACCCTC.

The sample holds many counts of this clonotype. The chain is built from TRBV18 and TRBJ2-7; 12 bases align to TRBD1. The ends lost 2 bases at V and 5 bases at J; junction bases unmatched: 4. The germline V gene encodes CDR1 KGHSH and CDR2 LQKENI. The CDR3 totals 15 residues. Here the CDR3 reads CASSPGGQGADEQYF. The DNA for the CDR3 is TGTGCCAGCTCACCAGGGGGACAGGGGGCCGACGAGCAGTACTTC.

This clonotype was counted at least ten times. The V call is TRBV6-5, the J call TRBJ2-5, with D unclear. This CDR3 spans 16 amino acids. V was pared by 2 bases and J by 2 bases, with 15 bases between. The germline gives CDR1 MNHEY, CDR2 SVGAGI. The CDR3 reads CASSYVASQPQETQYF. CDR3 DNA: TGTGCCAGCAGTTACGTCGCGTCCCAACCACAAGAGACCCAGTACTTC.

The gene calls are TRBV5-8 and TRBJ2-7; 7 bases align to TRBD1. This CDR3 contains 15 residues. Germline loops: CDR1 SGHTS, CDR2 YDEGEE. The V segment lost 3 bases and the J segment 0 bases; nucleotides outside the gene matches: 6. The CDR3 DNA sequence: TGTGCCAGCAGCTCAAACCCAGGGGGCTCCTACGAGCAGTACTTC. It encodes CASSSNPGGSYEQYF.

In this sample, this clonotype turned up many times. The chain couples TRBV7-2 to TRBJ2-3; possible D gene TRBD2, 6 bases. V was shortened by 8 bases and J by 0 bases, with 15 bases between the two germline ends. CDR3 length: 15 residues. The V gene's germline CDR1 is SGHTA and CDR2 FQGNSA. CDR3 protein: CASGVRRGSTDTQYF. The CDR3 region has the DNA TGTGCCAGCGGGGTTAGGCGGGGAAGCACAGATACGCAGTATTTT.

The genes are TRBV18 and TRBJ1-2, with no clear D. This CDR3 spans 15 amino acids. V lost 1 base and J lost 3, with 12 bases in between. CDR1 and CDR2 from the germline V gene are KGHSH and LQKENI. Here the CDR3 reads CASSPLSSIDYGYTF. The CDR3 bases are TGTGCCAGCTCACCACTCTCCTCTATTGACTATGGCTACACCTTC.

The chain combines TRBV19 with TRBJ1-2; D is possibly TRBD1 (6 bases). The germline V gene has CDR1 LNHDA and CDR2 SQIVND (reference sequence). The germline V and J ends were trimmed by 3 bases and 3 bases, with 17 bases remaining between them. This CDR3 comprises 16 residues. CDR3 sequence: CASSILSGGLDYGYTF. CDR3 bases: TGTGCCAGTAGTATCCTATCCGGGGGCCTCGACTATGGCTACACCTTC.